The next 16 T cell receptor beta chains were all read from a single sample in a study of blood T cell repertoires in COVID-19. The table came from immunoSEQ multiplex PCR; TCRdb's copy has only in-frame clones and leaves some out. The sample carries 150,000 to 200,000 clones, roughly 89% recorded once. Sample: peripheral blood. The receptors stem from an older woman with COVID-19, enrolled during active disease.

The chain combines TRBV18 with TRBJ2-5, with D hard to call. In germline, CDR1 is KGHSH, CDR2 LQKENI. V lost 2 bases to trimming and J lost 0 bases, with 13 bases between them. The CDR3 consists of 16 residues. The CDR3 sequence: CASSPMQASYQETQYF. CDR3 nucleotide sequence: TGTGCCAGCTCACCAATGCAGGCGAGCTACCAAGAGACCCAGTACTTC.

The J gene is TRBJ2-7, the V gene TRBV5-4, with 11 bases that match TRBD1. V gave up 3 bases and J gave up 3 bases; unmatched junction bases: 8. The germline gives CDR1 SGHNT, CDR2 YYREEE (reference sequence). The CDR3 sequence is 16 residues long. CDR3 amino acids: CASSSLAGTGGYEQYF. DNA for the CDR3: TGTGCCAGCAGCTCCCTAGCCGGGACAGGGGGCTACGAGCAGTACTTC.

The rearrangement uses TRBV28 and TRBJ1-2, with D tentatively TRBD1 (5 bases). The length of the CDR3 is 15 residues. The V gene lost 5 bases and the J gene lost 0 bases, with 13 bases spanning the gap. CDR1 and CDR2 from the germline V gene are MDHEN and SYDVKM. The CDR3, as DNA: TGTGCCAGCAGTAAACCAGGGTCAGCTAACTATGGCTACACCTTC. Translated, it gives CASSKPGSANYGYTF.

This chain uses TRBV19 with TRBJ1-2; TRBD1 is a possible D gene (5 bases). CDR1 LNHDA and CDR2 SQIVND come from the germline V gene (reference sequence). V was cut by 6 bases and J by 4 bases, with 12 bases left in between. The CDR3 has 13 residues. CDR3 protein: CASSPGGAYGYTF. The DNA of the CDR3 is TGTGCCAGTAGCCCGGGAGGGGCCTATGGCTACACCTTC.

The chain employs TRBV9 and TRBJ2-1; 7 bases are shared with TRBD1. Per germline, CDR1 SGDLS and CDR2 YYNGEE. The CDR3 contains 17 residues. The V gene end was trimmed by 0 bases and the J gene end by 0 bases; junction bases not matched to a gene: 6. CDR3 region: CASSVAGTASSYNEQFF. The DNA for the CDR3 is TGTGCCAGCAGCGTAGCCGGGACAGCAAGCTCCTACAATGAGCAGTTCTTC.

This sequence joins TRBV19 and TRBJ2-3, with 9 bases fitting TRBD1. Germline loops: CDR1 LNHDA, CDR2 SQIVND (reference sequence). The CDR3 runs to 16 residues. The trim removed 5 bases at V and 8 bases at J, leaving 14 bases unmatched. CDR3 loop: CASSAPGQGGRATQYF. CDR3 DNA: TGTGCCAGTAGTGCCCCGGGACAGGGAGGGCGCGCTACGCAGTATTTT.

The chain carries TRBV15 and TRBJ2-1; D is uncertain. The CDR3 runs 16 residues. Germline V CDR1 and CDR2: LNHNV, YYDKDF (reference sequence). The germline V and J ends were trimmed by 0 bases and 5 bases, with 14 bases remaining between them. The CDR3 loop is CATSRDFRDDNNEQFF. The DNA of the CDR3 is TGTGCCACCAGCAGAGATTTCCGAGACGACAACAATGAGCAGTTCTTC.

CDR3 amino acids: CASSQGGGADTQYF. CDR3 DNA: TGTGCCAGCAGCCAAGGGGGAGGGGCAGATACGCAGTATTTT. This chain uses TRBV3-1 (or the pseudogene TRBV3-2) with TRBJ2-3, with 7 bases aligning to TRBD2. This CDR3 is 14 amino acids long. Germline V gives CDR1 LGHDT, CDR2 YNNKEL (reference sequence). The V gene end was trimmed by 1 base and the J gene end by 4 bases; junction bases not matched to a gene: 2.

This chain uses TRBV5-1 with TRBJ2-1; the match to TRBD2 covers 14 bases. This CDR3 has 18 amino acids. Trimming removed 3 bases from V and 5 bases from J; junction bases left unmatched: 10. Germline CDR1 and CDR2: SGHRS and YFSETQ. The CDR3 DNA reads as TGCGCCAGCAGCTCAATCGATCCGGGACTAGCGGGGGACAATGAGCAGTTCTTC. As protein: CASSSIDPGLAGDNEQFF.

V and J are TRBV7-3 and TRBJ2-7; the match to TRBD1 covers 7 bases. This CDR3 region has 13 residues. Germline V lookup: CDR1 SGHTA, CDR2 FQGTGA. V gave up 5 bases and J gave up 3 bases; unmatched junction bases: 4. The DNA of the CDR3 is TGTGCCAGCAGCCACGGGACAGACTACGAGCAGTACTTC. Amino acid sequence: CASSHGTDYEQYF.

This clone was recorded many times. The CDR3 loop is CASSLIDDGGPDNQPQHF. CDR3 DNA: TGTGCCAGCAGCTTAATCGACGACGGGGGGCCGGACAATCAGCCCCAGCATTTT. The chain recombines TRBV7-9 with TRBJ1-5; possible D gene TRBD1, 6 bases. The CDR3 length is 18 residues. The germline gives CDR1 SEHNR, CDR2 FQNEAQ (reference sequence). Trimming removed 2 bases at V and 3 bases at J, with 20 bases between.

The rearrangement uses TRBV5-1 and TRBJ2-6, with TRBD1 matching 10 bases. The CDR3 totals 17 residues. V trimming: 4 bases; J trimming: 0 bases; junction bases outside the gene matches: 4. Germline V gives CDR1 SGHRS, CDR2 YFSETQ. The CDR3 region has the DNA TGCGCCAGCAGCCCCGGGACAGGGGTCTCTGGGGCCAACGTCCTGACTTTC. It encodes CASSPGTGVSGANVLTF.

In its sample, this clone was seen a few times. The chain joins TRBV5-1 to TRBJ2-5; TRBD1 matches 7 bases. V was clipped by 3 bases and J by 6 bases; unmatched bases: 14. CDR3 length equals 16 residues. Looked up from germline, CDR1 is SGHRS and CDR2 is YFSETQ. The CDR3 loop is CASSSPDRPMGQTQYF. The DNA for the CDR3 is TGCGCCAGCAGCTCTCCGGACAGGCCCATGGGGCAGACCCAGTACTTC.

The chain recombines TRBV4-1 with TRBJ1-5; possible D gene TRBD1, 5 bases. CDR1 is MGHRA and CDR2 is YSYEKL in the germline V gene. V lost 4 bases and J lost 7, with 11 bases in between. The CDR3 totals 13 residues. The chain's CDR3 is CASSRSEGQPQHF. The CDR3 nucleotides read TGCGCCAGCAGCCGCTCGGAGGGGCAGCCCCAGCATTTT.

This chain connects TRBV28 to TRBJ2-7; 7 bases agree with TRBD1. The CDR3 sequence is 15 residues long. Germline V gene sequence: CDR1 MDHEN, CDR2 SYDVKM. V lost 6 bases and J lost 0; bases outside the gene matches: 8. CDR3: CASSSRTGDSYEQYF. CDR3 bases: TGTGCCAGCAGCTCGCGGACAGGCGACTCCTACGAGCAGTACTTC.

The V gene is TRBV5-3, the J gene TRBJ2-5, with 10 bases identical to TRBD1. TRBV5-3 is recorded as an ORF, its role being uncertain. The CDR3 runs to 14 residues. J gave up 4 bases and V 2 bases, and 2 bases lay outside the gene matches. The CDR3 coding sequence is TGTGCCAGAAGCTTCAGGGACAGGGGAGAGACCCAGTACTTC. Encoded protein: CARSFRDRGETQYF.